The 31 T cell receptor beta chains in this list originate from one sample, sequenced in a study of cytomegalovirus exposure and HLA in healthy donors (dated by TCRdb to the late 2010s). Libraries were constructed by the immunoSEQ multiplex PCR assay. For the multiplex PCR, a mixture combining 60 forward primers for TCR Vbeta segments and 13 reverse primers for TCR Jbeta segments was used. TCRdb provides this immuneACCESS table in a form limited to in-frame rearrangements. Some clones are lacking; in checked studies, under half of them reflect an unresolved V gene, and why the rest are absent is not known. The sample table records 150,000 or so clones; 75% to 85% of these occur just once. The top ten clones comprise less than 8.5% of the sample. The specimen sequenced was PBMCs. The source is a man aged 25 to 40 in good health and CMV-seropositive.

This clone was detected only once. The chain couples TRBV19 to TRBJ1-6; weak D call: TRBD1 (5 bases). V was shortened by 5 bases and J by 9 bases, with 14 bases between the two germline ends. CDR1 and CDR2 (germline): LNHDA, SQIVND (reference sequence). CDR3 length equals 14 residues. CDR3 residues: CASSPVGGGSPLHF. Here the CDR3 DNA reads TGTGCCAGTAGTCCCGTCGGGGGGGGTTCACCCCTCCACTTT.

This chain joins TRBV4-1 and TRBJ2-1; 7 nucleotides line up with TRBD1. V lost 4 bases, J lost 2 bases, and 14 bases stayed unmatched. The CDR3 loop spans 18 amino acids. CDR1 and CDR2 (germline): MGHRA, YSYEKL. CDR3 DNA: TGCGCCAGCAGCCCCCCAGGGGGACCGAGGGCGGCCTACAATGAGCAGTTCTTC. Amino acid sequence: CASSPPGGPRAAYNEQFF.

CDR3 sequence: CASSDQGKSAQFF. CDR3 sequence (DNA): TGTGCCAGCAGTGACCAGGGGAAGTCAGCGCAGTTCTTC. The chain has TRBV6-4 and TRBJ2-1, with a weak D call TRBD1 (6 bases). V was shortened by 2 bases and J by 12 bases, with 14 bases between the two germline ends. This CDR3 has 13 amino acids. CDR1 MRHNA and CDR2 SNTAGT come from the germline V gene.

The J gene is TRBJ2-7, the V gene TRBV5-5; perhaps TRBD2 as D (6 bases). This CDR3 is 14 amino acids long. Germline assignment: CDR1 SGHKS and CDR2 YYEKEE (reference sequence). V was pared by 1 base and J by 0 bases, with 8 bases between. The CDR3 DNA reads as TGTGCCAGCAGCTTGTGGAGGGTCTCCTACGAGCAGTACTTC. Amino acids: CASSLWRVSYEQYF.

The genes are TRBV7-3 and TRBJ2-2; 13 nucleotides agree with TRBD2. The length of the CDR3 is 19 residues. Germline V gene data show CDR1 as SGHTA and CDR2 as FQGTGA. The V gene end was trimmed by 4 bases and the J gene end by 0 bases; junction bases not matched to a gene: 8. The CDR3 loop is CASSSGPGLAGANTGELFF. CDR3 nucleotides: TGTGCCAGCAGCTCAGGGCCTGGACTAGCGGGGGCGAACACCGGGGAGCTGTTTTTT.

The genes are TRBV30 and TRBJ1-5; D call uncertain. Trimming removed 2 bases at V and 3 bases at J, with 17 bases between. CDR3 length equals 16 residues. The germline CDR1 and CDR2 sequences are GTSNPN and SVGIG (reference sequence). The CDR3 nucleotides are TGTGCCTGGAGTTCGTCAGGCGTATGGGTCAATCAGCCCCAGCATTTT. The encoded protein is CAWSSSGVWVNQPQHF.

The chain employs TRBV29-1 and TRBJ1-2, with no clear D. Trimming removed 1 base from V and 4 bases from J, with 10 bases in between. The CDR3 spans 13 residues. Germline V gives CDR1 SQVTM, CDR2 ANQGSEA. In DNA, the CDR3 is TGCAGCGTTGAAGGACCAGGTCTCTATGGCTACACCTTC. Residues: CSVEGPGLYGYTF.

CDR3 in DNA: TGCGCCAGCAGCCAAGTTGAGCGGGAGGGTGAGCAGTTCTTC. It codes for CASSQVEREGEQFF. The chain links TRBV4-1 to TRBJ2-1, with 10 bases that match TRBD2. With V trimmed by 1 base and J by 9 bases, 3 bases remained unmatched. The germline V gene encodes CDR1 MGHRA and CDR2 YSYEKL. The CDR3 length is 14 residues.

The chain couples TRBV19 to TRBJ2-4; 10 bases fit TRBD2. Germline V gives CDR1 LNHDA, CDR2 SQIVND (reference sequence). This CDR3 comprises 16 residues. With 5 bases clipped from V and 0 bases from J, the junction kept 4 bases outside the gene matches. The CDR3 nucleotides read TGTGCCAGTAGTGTACTAGCGGGACAAGCCAAAAACATTCAGTACTTC. Its protein product is CASSVLAGQAKNIQYF.

The V call is TRBV7-3, the J call TRBJ2-1; D remains ambiguous. V was pared by 5 bases and J by 0 bases, with 11 bases between. The CDR3 runs 15 residues. Looked up from germline, CDR1 is SGHTA and CDR2 is FQGTGA. For the CDR3, the DNA is TGTGCCAGCAGCCCCTCTAGAGACTCCTACAATGAGCAGTTCTTC. Its translation is CASSPSRDSYNEQFF. The full variable domain, in which reference TRBV7-3 and TRBJ2-1 provide the parts outside the CDR3, is GAGVSQTPSNKVTEKGKYVELRCDPISGHTALYWYRQSLGQGPEFLIYFQGTGAADDSGLPNDRFFAVRPEGSVSTLKIQRTERGDSAVYLCASSPSRDSYNEQFFGPGTRLTVL.

The rearrangement uses TRBV7-3 and TRBJ2-1; 7 bases map to TRBD1. The CDR3 runs 15 residues. The ends lost 2 bases at V and 2 bases at J; junction bases unmatched: 3. In germline, CDR1 is SGHTA, CDR2 FQGTGA. The CDR3 nucleotides are TGTGCCAGCAGCTTATCCCAGGGGGCCTACAATGAGCAGTTCTTC. This codes for CASSLSQGAYNEQFF.

This clone was recorded only once. V usage is TRBV19 and J usage is TRBJ2-2; 11 bases fit TRBD1. Germline assignment: CDR1 LNHDA and CDR2 SQIVND (reference sequence). The CDR3 covers 15 residues. The junction had 2 bases not matched to a gene; V was cut back by 5 bases and J by 3 bases. CDR3 sequence (DNA): TGTGCCAGTAGTTCGGACAGGGGGCACACCGGGGAGCTGTTTTTT. The encoded protein is CASSSDRGHTGELFF.

J is TRBJ2-6 and V is TRBV19; TRBD1 might be the D (5 bases). Germline V gene data show CDR1 as LNHDA and CDR2 as SQIVND (reference sequence). CDR3 length: 16 residues. Between the trimmed V and J ends, which lost 1 base and 1 base, there was a span of 8 bases. The CDR3 DNA reads as TGTGCCAGTAGTATAGCTGGGGCTTCTGGGGCCAACGTCCTGACTTTC. Protein sequence: CASSIAGASGANVLTF.

The chain links TRBV2 to TRBJ1-5; D remains unclear. This CDR3 is 15 amino acids long. CDR1 SNHLY and CDR2 FYNNEI come from the germline V gene. V gave up 7 bases and J gave up 4 bases, with 17 bases separating them. In nucleotides, the CDR3 is TGTGCCAGCAAAGAGAGGGCCAATTATAATCAGCCCCAGCATTTT. Its protein is CASKERANYNQPQHF.

This clone has just a few counts. Distinct nucleotide sequences in the sample also encode this CDR3. The rearrangement joins TRBV5-1 to TRBJ1-4; TRBD1 agrees at 10 bases. V lost 3 bases to trimming and J lost 5 bases; unmatched junction nucleotides: 1. From germline, CDR1 is SGHRS and CDR2 YFSETQ. This CDR3 comprises 14 residues. The CDR3 coding sequence is TGCGCCAGCAGCTCGGGACAGGGGAATGAAAAACTGTTTTTT. Its protein is CASSSGQGNEKLFF. The entire variable domain, with the rest obtained from reference TRBV5-1 and TRBJ1-4, is as follows: KAGVTQTPRYLIKTRGQQVTLSCSPISGHRSVSWYQQTPGQGLQFLFEYFSETQRNKGNFPGRFSGRQFSNSRSEMNVSTLELGDSALYLCASSSGQGNEKLFFGSGTQLSVL.

The gene calls are TRBV18 and TRBJ1-1, with no clear D. CDR3 length: 15 residues. The germline V and J ends were trimmed by 6 bases and 1 base, with 15 bases remaining between them. Germline V gives CDR1 KGHSH, CDR2 LQKENI. The CDR3 DNA follows: TGTGCCAGCTCCGTACGGGAAGGATCGAACACTGAAGCTTTCTTT. Protein product: CASSVREGSNTEAFF.

This chain uses TRBV27 with TRBJ1-1; the D is unclear. Germline values: CDR1 MNHEY, CDR2 SMNVEV (reference sequence). The CDR3 covers 13 residues. Between the trimmed V and J ends, which lost 5 bases and 1 base, there was a span of 8 bases. CDR3: CASSAQTNTEAFF. The CDR3, as DNA: TGTGCCAGCAGTGCACAGACGAACACTGAAGCTTTCTTT.

The chain carries TRBV7-7 and TRBJ2-3; 15 bases fit TRBD2. CDR3 length: 17 amino acids. Looked up from germline, CDR1 is SSHAT and CDR2 is FNYEAQ (reference sequence). Trimming at V came to 5 bases and at J to 4 bases, leaving 7 bases not matched to a gene. The CDR3 region has the DNA TGTGCCAGCAGCCGCGGACTAGCGGGGGGGCGGTCAGATACGCAGTATTTT. Encoded protein: CASSRGLAGGRSDTQYF. The full variable domain, its missing parts supplied by reference TRBV7-7 and TRBJ2-3, is GAGVSQSPRYKVTKRGQDVTLRCDPISSHATLYWYQQALGQGPEFLTYFNYEAQPDKSGLPSDRFSAERPEGSISTLTIQRTEQRDSAMYRCASSRGLAGGRSDTQYFGPGTRLTVL.

The chain has TRBV2 and TRBJ2-1; 10 bases align to TRBD1. The germline gives CDR1 SNHLY, CDR2 FYNNEI. V gave up 7 bases and J gave up 9 bases; unmatched junction bases: 6. This CDR3 spans 13 amino acids. The CDR3: CASTGDRGGEQFF. The CDR3 nucleotides are TGTGCCAGCACCGGGGACAGGGGAGGTGAGCAGTTCTTC.

This chain joins TRBV6-5 and TRBJ2-3, with D unclear. Germline CDR1 is MNHEY and CDR2 is SVGAGI. This CDR3 region has 14 residues. Trimming stripped 6 bases from V and 4 bases from J, with 14 bases between. The CDR3 bases are TGTGCCAGCAGCCGCAAATCCCTAGCAGATACGCAGTATTTT. Translation gives CASSRKSLADTQYF.

This clone has only a few counts. The V gene is TRBV13, the J gene TRBJ2-7; TRBD2 might be the D (6 bases). CDR3 length: 14 residues. CDR1 and CDR2 from the germline V gene are PRHDT and FYEKMQ (reference sequence). Trimming shortened V by 3 bases and J by 2 bases, and 11 bases separated the two germline ends. CDR3 DNA: TGTGCCAGCAGCTTCGGTGGGAGGACCTACGAGCAGTACTTC. The encoded protein is CASSFGGRTYEQYF.

V and J are TRBV7-3 and TRBJ2-7, with 8 nucleotides matching TRBD2. The CDR3 runs 15 residues. V trimming: 5 bases; J trimming: 2 bases; junction bases outside the gene matches: 8. The germline V gene encodes CDR1 SGHTA and CDR2 FQGTGA. The CDR3: CASSQRGGPTYEQYF. As DNA, the CDR3 is TGTGCCAGCAGCCAACGCGGGGGGCCTACCTACGAGCAGTACTTC.

The chain carries TRBV7-6 and TRBJ2-7; TRBD1 agrees at 8 bases. The CDR3 length is 15 residues. Unmatched junction bases numbered 9, after V lost 5 bases and J lost 3 bases. Germline CDR1 is SGHVS and CDR2 is FNYEAQ. Here the CDR3 DNA reads TGTGCCAGCAGCATTCAACAGGGGGGATTCTACGAGCAGTACTTC. Translated, it gives CASSIQQGGFYEQYF.

This clone has only a few counts. The V and J genes are TRBV6-1 and TRBJ1-1; 9 bases fit TRBD1. V gave up 6 bases and J gave up 7 bases; unmatched junction bases: 9. This CDR3 has 14 residues. Germline loops: CDR1 MNHNS, CDR2 SASEGT. As DNA, the CDR3 is TGTGCCAGCAGGCAGGACAGGGGCGGAGGTGAAGCTTTCTTT. Protein product: CASRQDRGGGEAFF.

This chain joins TRBV4-1 and TRBJ1-2, with 9 bases lining up with TRBD1. The germline CDR1 and CDR2 sequences are MGHRA and YSYEKL. The trim removed 1 base at V and 4 bases at J, leaving 4 bases unmatched. The length of the CDR3 is 15 residues. CDR3 amino acids: CASSQVGTGFYGYTF. The CDR3, as DNA: TGCGCCAGCAGCCAAGTGGGGACAGGGTTCTATGGCTACACCTTC.

CDR3 sequence: CASSYERGPSHEQFF. The CDR3 DNA sequence: TGTGCCAGCAGCTACGAGCGGGGGCCTAGCCATGAGCAGTTCTTC. The chain couples TRBV7-2 to TRBJ2-1; 8 bases fit TRBD2. Looked up from germline, CDR1 is SGHTA and CDR2 is FQGNSA. Trimming at V came to 4 bases and at J to 8 bases, leaving 10 bases not matched to a gene. This CDR3 is 15 amino acids long. Combining the CDR3 with reference TRBV7-2 and TRBJ2-1 gives the whole variable domain GAGVSQSPSNKVTEKGKDVELRCDPISGHTALYWYRQSLGQGLEFLIYFQGNSAPDKSGLPSDRFSAERTGGSVSTLTIQRTQQEDSAVYLCASSYERGPSHEQFFGPGTRLTVL.

The chain carries TRBV11-3 and TRBJ2-7, with TRBD2 identical over 7 bases. The CDR3 contains 14 residues. Germline CDR1 is SGHNT and CDR2 is YENEEA. Trimming took 1 base from V and 6 from J; bases not matched to a gene: 6. CDR3 in DNA: TGTGCCAGCAGCTTAGCCCGGGGGGTGGGCGAGCAGTACTTC. This codes for CASSLARGVGEQYF.

This clone is a singleton in its sample. The rearrangement links TRBV28 to TRBJ1-5, with TRBD1 matching over 9 bases. This CDR3 region has 15 residues. The V segment lost 7 bases and the J segment 2 bases; nucleotides outside the gene matches: 6. Germline V CDR1 and CDR2: MDHEN, SYDVKM. The CDR3 is CASITQGAGNQPQHF. The CDR3 bases are TGTGCCAGCATCACACAGGGGGCCGGCAATCAGCCCCAGCATTTT. Drawing the rest from reference TRBV28 and TRBJ1-5, the complete variable domain is DVKVTQSSRYLVKRTGEKVFLECVQDMDHENMFWYRQDPGLGLRLIYFSYDVKMKEKGDIPEGYSVSREKKERFSLILESASTNQTSMYLCASITQGAGNQPQHFGDGTRLSIL.

The rearrangement joins TRBV28 to TRBJ2-7; D is perhaps TRBD2 (6 bases). The CDR3 length is 14 residues. With 1 base removed from V and 7 bases from J, the gap between germline ends came to 14 bases. Per germline, CDR1 MDHEN and CDR2 SYDVKM. CDR3 protein: CASSLYLEAGEQYF. CDR3 DNA sequence: TGTGCCAGCAGTTTATATCTGGAGGCGGGGGAGCAGTACTTC.

V is TRBV28 and J is TRBJ1-4, with 9 bases fitting TRBD1. CDR3 length: 14 residues. Germline V gene data show CDR1 as MDHEN and CDR2 as SYDVKM. J lost 7 bases, V lost 5 bases, and 5 bases had no gene match. The CDR3 loop is CASSPGQGIEKLFF. The DNA for the CDR3 is TGTGCCAGCAGTCCGGGACAGGGTATTGAAAAACTGTTTTTT.

The chain couples TRBV29-1 to TRBJ2-7, with TRBD1 as a possible D gene (5 bases). The CDR3 runs 12 residues. V was trimmed by 3 bases and J by 5 bases, leaving 11 bases between them. Germline CDR1 reads SQVTM; CDR2 reads ANQGSEA. The CDR3 loop reads CSVERQGDEQYF. As DNA, the CDR3 is TGCAGCGTTGAGCGGCAGGGCGACGAGCAGTACTTC.